Following are 15 T cell receptor beta chains from one sample sequenced in a study of blood T cell repertoires in COVID-19. Profiling relied on immunoSEQ multiplex PCR, and the TCRdb table lists in-frame clones only, not all of them. The sample consists of some 200,000 clones, 82% of them appearing once. Sample: PBMCs or T cells enriched from blood (not recorded which). The receptors here all came from a woman in her sixties or seventies with acute COVID-19.

The table lists this clone with a count of one. As DNA, the CDR3 is TGTGCCACCAGTGCCCCCGGGATAGCGGGTTTCACAGATACGCAGTATTTT. Translated: CATSAPGIAGFTDTQYF. J is TRBJ2-3 and V is TRBV24-1, with TRBD2 matching 7 bases. V lost 5 bases and J lost 2; bases outside the gene matches: 12. Germline V gene data show CDR1 as KGHDR and CDR2 as SFDVKD. The CDR3 length is 17 residues.

This clone was counted once. This chain connects TRBV11-3 to TRBJ1-1; 9 bases are a match to TRBD1. V lost 1 base, J lost 3 bases, and 3 bases stayed unmatched. Per germline, CDR1 SGHNT and CDR2 YENEEA. There are 15 residues in the CDR3. The CDR3 region is CASSLGQGVDTEAFF. CDR3 coding DNA: TGTGCCAGCAGCTTAGGACAGGGGGTGGACACTGAAGCTTTCTTT.

The J gene is TRBJ1-2, the V gene TRBV19; D gene uncertain. CDR1 and CDR2 from the germline V gene are LNHDA and SQIVND (reference sequence). CDR3 length: 14 residues. V was shortened by 0 bases and J by 7 bases, with 12 bases between the two germline ends. CDR3 in amino acids: CASSIEKQSLGYTF. The CDR3 region has the DNA TGTGCCAGTAGTATAGAGAAACAGTCCCTTGGCTACACCTTC.

The chain carries TRBV20-1 and TRBJ1-2; no definite D call. The V gene's germline CDR1 is DFQATT and CDR2 SNEGSKA (reference sequence). There are 11 residues in the CDR3. V lost 2 bases to trimming and J lost 6 bases, with 7 bases between them. CDR3 DNA: TGCAGTGCTAGACTCTATGATGGCTACACCTTC. Amino acid sequence: CSARLYDGYTF.

This clone appeared once. This chain connects TRBV2 to TRBJ2-7, with TRBD2 matching over 11 bases. Germline CDR1 reads SNHLY; CDR2 reads FYNNEI. The CDR3 is made up of 16 amino acids. V lost 4 bases, J lost 2 bases, and 7 bases stayed unmatched. CDR3 sequence (DNA): TGTGCCAGCAGTGTGACGACTAGCGGGAATCCCTACGAGCAGTACTTC. It translates to CASSVTTSGNPYEQYF.

This chain uses TRBV20-1 with TRBJ1-2; no reliable D call. The CDR3 consists of 10 residues. Germline V CDR1 and CDR2: DFQATT, SNEGSKA (reference sequence). V shed 5 bases and J shed 8 bases, with 9 bases lying between them. CDR3 in amino acids: CSAPFGGYTF. The CDR3 DNA follows: TGCAGTGCTCCCTTCGGGGGCTACACCTTC.

The V and J genes are TRBV7-9 and TRBJ2-1; tentative D call: TRBD1 (6 bases). Germline V lookup: CDR1 SEHNR, CDR2 FQNEAQ (reference sequence). This CDR3 has 13 residues. Trimming stripped 7 bases from V and 10 bases from J, with 17 bases between. In DNA, the CDR3 is TGTGCCAGCACCCTGCAGGGGTCGGGGGAGCAGTTCTTC. As protein: CASTLQGSGEQFF.

This clone was counted between two and nine times. The rearrangement joins TRBV19 to TRBJ1-2, with D tentatively TRBD1 (6 bases). The CDR3 runs to 13 residues. Trimming took off 5 bases at V and 7 bases at J, with 14 bases between the two ends. CDR1 and CDR2 (germline): LNHDA, SQIVND (reference sequence). The CDR3 nucleotides read TGTGCCAGTAGTCAGGGGCTGGGGTTTGGCTACACCTTC. It codes for CASSQGLGFGYTF.

Only one count was recorded for this clone. V usage is TRBV30 and J usage is TRBJ2-7, with D perhaps TRBD2 (5 bases). Germline CDR1 is GTSNPN and CDR2 is SVGIG (reference sequence). Trimming left V 6 bases short and J 5 bases short, with 23 bases between. The CDR3 has 15 amino acids. In DNA form, the CDR3 reads TGTGCCTGCCCAGAGGGTCCCCTTCCGCTGGACGAGCAGTACTTC. Translating it yields CACPEGPLPLDEQYF.

By share, this clone counts as medium-sized. This chain connects TRBV29-1 to TRBJ1-4; 7 nucleotides match TRBD1. Per germline, CDR1 SQVTM and CDR2 ANQGSEA. The CDR3 spans 14 residues. V lost 2 bases to trimming and J lost 7 bases; unmatched junction nucleotides: 7. DNA of the CDR3: TGCAGCGTTGAATTAGGAGGGGGCGGTGAAAAACTGTTTTTT. Residues: CSVELGGGGEKLFF.

This clone showed up just once. The chain recombines TRBV6-6 with TRBJ2-7; maybe TRBD2 (6 bases). The CDR3 sequence is 13 residues long. Germline CDR1 and CDR2: MNHNY and SVGAGI (reference sequence). V was clipped by 2 bases and J by 3 bases, with 8 bases between them. The CDR3 DNA reads as TGTGCCAGCAGTTACGGAGGGCACTACGAGCAGTACGTC. Translated: CASSYGGHYEQYV.

The chain links TRBV6-1 to TRBJ2-5; unclear D gene. CDR1 and CDR2 from the germline V gene are MNHNS and SASEGT. The CDR3 extends over 12 amino acids. Trimming stripped 3 bases from V and 5 bases from J, with 7 bases between. The CDR3 DNA is TGTGCCAGCAGTGAGGGCCGGGAGACCCAGTACTTC. Protein: CASSEGRETQYF.

The chain combines TRBV27 with TRBJ1-1; no definite D call. The V and J ends lost 5 bases and 5 bases respectively, with 18 bases between them. Germline assignment: CDR1 MNHEY and CDR2 SMNVEV (reference sequence). The CDR3 has 15 residues. This CDR3 is CASSLLRARGTEAFF. For the CDR3, the DNA is TGTGCCAGCAGTCTTCTCCGGGCCAGAGGGACTGAAGCTTTCTTT.

The chain has TRBV9 and TRBJ2-7; D might be TRBD2 (5 bases). V was pared by 4 bases and J by 1 base, with 12 bases between. Per the germline V gene, CDR1 is SGDLS and CDR2 is YYNGEE. This CDR3 spans 14 amino acids. The CDR3 loop reads CASSRRTGSYEQYF. CDR3 bases: TGTGCCAGCAGCCGTCGGACGGGGTCCTACGAGCAGTACTTC.

This sequence joins TRBV3-1 (or the pseudogene TRBV3-2) and TRBJ2-1, with D perhaps matching TRBD2 (5 bases). This CDR3 has 13 amino acids. The V gene's germline CDR1 is LGHDT and CDR2 YNNKEL (reference sequence). The ends were cut back, 4 bases at V and 6 bases at J, with 10 bases in the middle. The CDR3 DNA follows: TGTGCCAGCAGCCCACTAGTCCTCAATGAGCAGTTCTTC. Translating gives CASSPLVLNEQFF.